Shown below are 30 T cell receptor beta chains from a single sample sequenced in a study of cytomegalovirus exposure and HLA in healthy donors (dated by TCRdb to the late 2010s). Library construction relied on the immunoSEQ multiplex PCR assay. A mixture of 60 forward primers for TCR Vbeta segments and 13 reverse primers for TCR Jbeta segments was used in the multiplex PCR. Sourced from immuneACCESS, this table was stored by TCRdb with only in-frame sequences that have V and J called. A share of the clones is absent; for the studies checked, an unresolved V gene accounts for under half, and the remainder has no known explanation. This sample has roughly 250,000 clones in its table, and 84% of those were observed once. The top ten clones comprise 1.5% to 2% of the sample. Sequencing used PBMCs. The receptor source for this set is a woman between 40 and 55 years old in good health and CMV-seropositive.

This clone was observed a few times. The chain couples TRBV30 to TRBJ1-1; D is unresolved. The ends were cut back, 2 bases at V and 0 bases at J, with 4 bases in the middle. The CDR3 runs to 12 residues. Germline assignment: CDR1 GTSNPN and CDR2 SVGIG (reference sequence). The CDR3 DNA is TGTGCCTGGAGTCGGTTGAACACTGAAGCTTTCTTT. Protein sequence: CAWSRLNTEAFF.

This clone was counted a few times. The chain couples TRBV28 to TRBJ1-2, with 11 bases lining up with TRBD1. With V trimmed by 4 bases and J by 1 base, 2 bases remained unmatched. The CDR3 runs 15 residues. In germline, CDR1 is MDHEN, CDR2 SYDVKM. The CDR3 region is CASSSGTGGNYGYTF. The DNA for the CDR3 is TGTGCCAGCAGTTCGGGGACAGGGGGTAACTATGGCTACACCTTC.

The chain joins TRBV6-1 to TRBJ1-2; 11 bases are a match to TRBD1. CDR3 length: 14 residues. The V and J ends lost 7 bases and 4 bases, in that order; junction bases with no gene match: 5. The germline gives CDR1 MNHNS, CDR2 SASEGT. The CDR3 reads CASTWDRGGYGYTF. The CDR3 nucleotides read TGTGCCAGCACCTGGGACAGGGGGGGCTATGGCTACACCTTC.

The rearrangement links TRBV6-6 to TRBJ2-2; a possible D gene is TRBD1 (5 bases). This CDR3 is 15 amino acids long. V lost 5 bases and J lost 2, with 12 bases in between. Germline V gene sequence: CDR1 MNHNY, CDR2 SVGAGI (reference sequence). The CDR3 DNA is TGTGCCAGCAGTACCCCCAGGGCTAACACCGGGGAGCTGTTTTTT. It codes for CASSTPRANTGELFF.

The chain carries TRBV4-3 and TRBJ2-2, with 8 bases aligning to TRBD1. V lost 7 bases, J lost 5 bases, and 6 bases stayed unmatched. Germline-derived CDR1 and CDR2 are LGHNA and YSLEER. The CDR3 has 14 amino acids. This chain's CDR3 is CASTQTGETGELFF. DNA for the CDR3: TGCGCCAGCACCCAGACAGGGGAGACCGGGGAGCTGTTTTTT.

This clone has only a few counts. This chain uses TRBV2 with TRBJ2-1, with TRBD2 matching 10 bases. Trimming took 4 bases from V and 2 from J; bases not matched to a gene: 2. CDR3 length: 15 residues. Germline V gives CDR1 SNHLY, CDR2 FYNNEI. The CDR3 loop is CASSGGLATYNEQFF. For the CDR3, the DNA is TGTGCCAGCAGTGGGGGACTAGCGACCTACAATGAGCAGTTCTTC.

V gene TRBV28 combines with J gene TRBJ2-7; the D is unclear. The CDR3 has 14 residues. Germline V gene data show CDR1 as MDHEN and CDR2 as SYDVKM. V shed 3 bases and J shed 2 bases, with 11 bases lying between them. The CDR3 region has the DNA TGTGCCAGCAGTTTCCCGAGCGCAACCTACGAGCAGTACTTC. This gives the protein CASSFPSATYEQYF.

The genes are TRBV13 and TRBJ2-1; 8 bases map to TRBD2. Germline V CDR1 and CDR2: PRHDT, FYEKMQ (reference sequence). Trimming cost V 3 bases and J 6 bases; bases outside gene matches: 7. CDR3 length equals 15 residues. This chain's CDR3 is CASSFGSAGGNEQFF. The CDR3 nucleotides are TGTGCCAGCAGCTTTGGTTCCGCGGGAGGCAATGAGCAGTTCTTC.

The CDR3, as DNA: TGTGCCAGCAGTGGAACAGGGTTGAACACCGGGGAGCTGTTTTTT. This encodes CASSGTGLNTGELFF. The chain links TRBV6-6 to TRBJ2-2; a weak D match, TRBD1 (6 bases). Trimming cost V 5 bases and J 1 base, with 11 bases left between them. This CDR3 has 15 residues. Germline V gene data show CDR1 as MNHNY and CDR2 as SVGAGI (reference sequence).

This clone was found once. The CDR3 loop reads CASSSDRGGEKLFF. In DNA, the CDR3 is TGTGCCAGCAGCTCCGACAGGGGAGGGGAAAAACTGTTTTTT. This chain links TRBV11-3 with TRBJ1-4; TRBD1 agrees at 8 bases. Germline-derived CDR1 and CDR2 are SGHNT and YENEEA. CDR3 size: 14 residues. V shed 4 bases and J 8 bases; nucleotides not matched to a gene: 6.

The V gene is TRBV6-5, the J gene TRBJ1-2; 11 bases are shared with TRBD1. CDR1 is MNHEY, CDR2 SVGAGI, per germline. V shed 5 bases, J shed 2 bases, and the junction held 4 bases outside the gene matches. The CDR3 length is 15 residues. As DNA, the CDR3 is TGTGCCAGCAGTCGCCGGGACAGGGGGAACTATGGCTACACCTTC. It specifies CASSRRDRGNYGYTF.

The chain combines TRBV7-6 with TRBJ2-3; 12 bases align to TRBD2. The germline CDR1 and CDR2 sequences are SGHVS and FNYEAQ. The CDR3 sequence is 16 residues long. The V gene end was trimmed by 5 bases and the J gene end by 4 bases; junction bases not matched to a gene: 7. CDR3 amino acids: CASSAALAGGPDTQYF. The CDR3 region has the DNA TGTGCCAGCAGCGCCGCGCTAGCGGGAGGGCCAGATACGCAGTATTTT. Variable domain in full (rest from reference TRBV7-6 and TRBJ2-3): GAGVSQSPRYKVTKRGQDVALRCDPISGHVSLYWYRQALGQGPEFLTYFNYEAQQDKSGLPNDRFSAERPEGSISTLTIQRTEQRDSAMYRCASSAALAGGPDTQYFGPGTRLTVL.

This clone was picked up one time. This sequence joins TRBV30 and TRBJ2-7; TRBD1 agrees at 8 bases. The CDR3 has 11 amino acids. V lost 5 bases, J lost 11 bases, and 8 bases stayed unmatched. The germline CDR1 and CDR2 sequences are GTSNPN and SVGIG (reference sequence). The DNA of the CDR3 is TGTGCCTGGGCGCTAGGGGACAGGAAGTACTTC. Translated, it gives CAWALGDRKYF.

The chain has TRBV27 and TRBJ2-1; possible D gene TRBD1, 5 bases. This CDR3 spans 12 amino acids. Germline V gives CDR1 MNHEY, CDR2 SMNVEV (reference sequence). The V gene lost 8 bases and the J gene lost 3 bases, with 8 bases spanning the gap. For the CDR3, the DNA is TGTGCCAGCCTAGACAGCTACAATGAGCAGTTCTTC. Translated: CASLDSYNEQFF.

The chain couples TRBV7-9 to TRBJ1-1; D gene uncertain. The CDR3 extends over 15 amino acids. The germline V gene has CDR1 SEHNR and CDR2 FQNEAQ (reference sequence). Between the trimmed V and J ends, which lost 3 bases and 1 base, there was a span of 12 bases. The CDR3 nucleotides are TGTGCCAGCAGCTTTGCGGGGAAGGCGAACACTGAAGCTTTCTTT. Its protein is CASSFAGKANTEAFF.

The chain is built from TRBV5-3 and TRBJ1-4, with 8 bases that match TRBD1. TRBV5-3 is sorted into the ORF group, with uncertain function. V was pared by 6 bases and J by 8 bases, with 9 bases of the junction left unmatched. The CDR3 extends over 14 amino acids. CDR3 DNA: TGTGCCAGAAAAGCAGGGGGCGCTGGGGAAAAACTGTTTTTT. Amino acid sequence: CARKAGGAGEKLFF.

This chain joins TRBV5-4 and TRBJ1-2, with 10 positions matching TRBD1. The CDR3 extends over 15 amino acids. Germline V CDR1 and CDR2: SGHNT, YYREEE (reference sequence). Losses at the gene ends were 4 bases for V and 3 bases for J; bases not matched to a gene: 6. CDR3 sequence (DNA): TGTGCCAGCAGCCTCTTAGGACAGGGGGACTATGGCTACACCTTC. Its translation: CASSLLGQGDYGYTF. Drawing the rest from reference TRBV5-4 and TRBJ1-2, the complete variable domain is ETGVTQSPTHLIKTRGQQVTLRCSSQSGHNTVSWYQQALGQGPQFIFQYYREEENGRGNFPPRFSGLQFPNYSSELNVNALELDDSALYLCASSLLGQGDYGYTFGSGTRLTVV.

This chain uses TRBV10-3 with TRBJ1-2; TRBD1 agrees at 11 bases. In germline, CDR1 is ENHRY, CDR2 SYGVKD. With V trimmed by 4 bases and J by 4 bases, 5 bases remained unmatched. The CDR3 runs 15 residues. CDR3 residues: CAISGGQGEPYGYTF. CDR3 nucleotide sequence: TGTGCCATCAGTGGGGGACAGGGGGAACCCTATGGCTACACCTTC.

This clone is a singleton in its sample. This chain connects TRBV18 to TRBJ1-1, with 9 nucleotides matching TRBD1. The CDR3 contains 12 residues. Per the germline V gene, CDR1 is KGHSH and CDR2 is LQKENI. After removal of 4 bases from V and 12 bases from J, the junction contained 6 bases not matched to a gene. This CDR3 reads CASSLLGQGTFF. The CDR3 DNA reads TGTGCCAGCTCACTACTGGGACAGGGAACTTTCTTT.

This chain links TRBV2 with TRBJ2-7; TRBD2 matches 7 bases. From germline, CDR1 is SNHLY and CDR2 FYNNEI. The CDR3 runs to 14 residues. Trimming removed 3 bases from V and 0 bases from J; junction bases left unmatched: 2. CDR3 DNA sequence: TGTGCCAGCAGTGAGACTAGCTACTCCTACGAGCAGTACTTC. Protein product: CASSETSYSYEQYF.

The chain recombines TRBV7-3 with TRBJ2-1; D uncertain. The CDR3 extends over 13 amino acids. Germline V lookup: CDR1 SGHTA, CDR2 FQGTGA. Deletions cut 5 bases from V and 2 bases from J, with 7 bases between. CDR3 DNA sequence: TGTGCCAGCAGCCCCTCGGCCTACAATGAGCAGTTCTTC. Translation gives CASSPSAYNEQFF.

V gene TRBV27 combines with J gene TRBJ1-2; the D is unclear. Trimming left V 7 bases short and J 5 bases short, with 11 bases between. The CDR3 loop spans 12 amino acids. The germline V gene encodes CDR1 MNHEY and CDR2 SMNVEV (reference sequence). The CDR3 DNA is TGTGCCAGCAACCTTCTATCGTATGGCTACACCTTC. As protein: CASNLLSYGYTF.

The V call is TRBV6-4, the J call TRBJ2-1; 7 nucleotides agree with TRBD2. CDR3 size: 15 residues. CDR1 is MRHNA, CDR2 SNTAGT, per germline. Trimming removed 2 bases from V and 2 bases from J; junction bases left unmatched: 3. The chain's CDR3 is CASSDSGMAYNEQFF. The CDR3 region has the DNA TGTGCCAGCAGTGACAGCGGGATGGCCTACAATGAGCAGTTCTTC.

This rearrangement joins TRBV2 to TRBJ2-2, with D perhaps matching TRBD1 (6 bases). CDR1 is SNHLY and CDR2 is FYNNEI in the germline V gene. The CDR3 length is 14 residues. Trimming removed 6 bases at V and 6 bases at J, with 14 bases between. The CDR3 nucleotides are TGTGCCAGCAGGGCTCAGGGGTTGGCCGGGGAGCTGTTTTTT. Translation gives CASRAQGLAGELFF.

This chain joins TRBV25-1 and TRBJ2-7; tentatively, D is TRBD2 (6 bases). The CDR3 is made up of 13 amino acids. Trimming left V 1 base short and J 4 bases short, with 8 bases between. Germline V CDR1 and CDR2: MGHDK, SYGVNS. The CDR3 DNA sequence: TGTGCCAGCAGTGAATTGGGACTGTACGAGCAGTACTTC. Translated: CASSELGLYEQYF.

V is TRBV28 and J is TRBJ1-4, with TRBD1 identical over 7 bases. Trimming cost V 5 bases and J 16 bases; bases outside gene matches: 10. Germline CDR1 MDHEN, CDR2 SYDVKM. The length of the CDR3 is 12 residues. For the CDR3, the DNA is TGTGCCAGCAGTCCCGACAGAAGACAGGGGTTTTTT. This codes for CASSPDRRQGFF.

The chain combines TRBV5-1 with TRBJ1-1; no firm D call. Looked up from germline, CDR1 is SGHRS and CDR2 is YFSETQ. Trimming took off 5 bases at V and 1 base at J, with 9 bases between the two ends. This CDR3 is built from 13 residues. The CDR3 DNA sequence: TGCGCCAGCAGACCCCGGGAGAACACTGAAGCTTTCTTT. Encoded protein: CASRPRENTEAFF.

The chain links TRBV28 to TRBJ2-1; 10 bases are a match to TRBD2. CDR3 size: 21 residues. J lost 6 bases, V lost 2 bases, and 22 bases had no gene match. Per germline, CDR1 MDHEN and CDR2 SYDVKM. CDR3 protein: CASSLSWGGASGRVATNEQFF. The CDR3 DNA reads TGTGCCAGCAGTTTAAGTTGGGGGGGGGCTAGCGGGAGAGTCGCCACCAATGAGCAGTTCTTC.

V gene TRBV2 combines with J gene TRBJ1-5; perhaps TRBD1 as D (6 bases). The V gene lost 5 bases and the J gene lost 0 bases, with 8 bases spanning the gap. Germline assignment: CDR1 SNHLY and CDR2 FYNNEI. CDR3 size: 14 residues. The CDR3 nucleotides read TGTGCCAGCAGTCGGACAGATAGCAATCAGCCCCAGCATTTT. Translating gives CASSRTDSNQPQHF. Filled out from reference TRBV2 and TRBJ1-5, the complete variable domain reads EPEVTQTPSHQVTQMGQEVILRCVPISNHLYFYWYRQILGQKVEFLVSFYNNEISEKSEIFDDQFSVERPDGSNFTLKIRSTKLEDSAMYFCASSRTDSNQPQHFGDGTRLSIL.

The CDR3 here is CASSLRLAENTGELFF. CDR3 sequence (DNA): TGTGCCAGCAGCTTAAGACTAGCGGAGAACACCGGGGAGCTGTTTTTT. The chain joins TRBV7-2 to TRBJ2-2; 9 bases align to TRBD2. The CDR3 is 16 residues long. Germline trimming cut 2 bases from V and 1 base from J; bases unmatched to any gene: 2. Germline assignment: CDR1 SGHTA and CDR2 FQGNSA.